This T cell receptor (beta chain) was documented in a study of blood T cell repertoires in COVID-19. Study as a whole: Spain, Italy and the United States supplied samples that represented acute and convalescent COVID-19. PBMCs, B-cell-depleted T cells, or T cells provided the cDNA or gDNA that made up the material.

The germline gives CDR1 SGHNT, CDR2 YENEEA. The CDR3 spans 15 residues. The junction had 2 bases not matched to a gene; V was cut back by 5 bases and J by 4 bases. In the study's own analysis: Cell counts per sample came from amplifying reference gene primers. Repertoires were generated with immunoSEQ multiplex PCR, while TCRdb's copy carries only in-frame clones and drops some. D and trimming were read from the DNA, whereas the V and J calls and clone size are those reported in that table. The data show some 89,000 clones, approximately 76% seen once. The chain uses TRBV11-3 and TRBJ2-2, with TRBD2 identical over 12 bases. The specimen sequenced was peripheral blood. This TCR came from a man between 65 and 85 years old with acute or convalescent COVID-19. The CDR3 nucleotides read TGTGCCAGCAGCGCACTAGCGGGAGGCACCGGGGAGCTGTTTTTT. This sequence encodes CASSALAGGTGELFF.